The clone carrying this T cell receptor (beta chain) appeared a few times. TCRdb recomputed calls from the RACE reads with MiXCR, one row per CDR3 protein. The data show tens of thousands of distinct CDR3 sequences, about 10% seen once. This record belongs to a study of human T cells and chemical hapten exposure. Time point noted: patch test 1, 2 weeks after DPC sensitization. This sample's treatment: therapeutic diphenylcyclopropenone sensitization with weekly scalp DPC. Donors, patients with alopecia ranging from 18 to 70 years old and judged suitable for DPC, provided samples. CDR1 and CDR2 (germline): SQVTM, ANQGSEA. Trimming took 2 bases from V and 0 from J; bases not matched to a gene: 4. CDR3 length: 14 residues.

The chain carries TRBV29-1 and TRBJ2-7; 7 nucleotides match TRBD1. Specimen: whole blood, collected in connection with sensitization to the hapten diphenylcyclopropenone (DPC). The TCR comes from a man in his forties with alopecia areata. Some clones in this sample may be carry-over from other donors' samples. This CDR3 is CSVEKGQSSYEQYF. The DNA of the CDR3 is TGCAGCGTTGAAAAGGGACAGAGCTCCTACGAGCAGTACTTC.